These T cell receptor beta chains were read from a single sample in a study of blood T cell repertoires in COVID-19. Some clones are missing from TCRdb's copy, which holds only in-frame ones; the method was immunoSEQ multiplex PCR. The data contain roughly 200,000 clones, roughly 90% of them seen just once; the ten biggest clones take up just over 2.5%. The sequenced sample consisted of PBMCs or T cells enriched from blood (not recorded which). The receptors come from a woman aged 25 to 39 who had recovered from COVID-19. Each CDR3 is given with its conserved first and last residue. Each record gives: J gene, D gene, clone size, V gene, CDR3 protein, CDR3 DNA. The D gene is left open where the match is weak. Clone sizes are given selectively: once, few, many, or a class where the clone is expanded.

j_call: TRBJ2-1
d_call: NA
clone_size: NA
v_call: TRBV12-3/TRBV12-4
cdr3_aa: CASSDRFDEQFF
cdr3_nt: TGTGCCAGCAGTGACAGGTTCGATGAGCAGTTCTTC

j_call: TRBJ2-7
d_call: NA
clone_size: NA
v_call: TRBV7-9
cdr3_aa: CASSLQGYEQYF
cdr3_nt: TGTGCCAGCAGCCTACAGGGCTACGAGCAGTACTTC

j_call: TRBJ1-1
d_call: TRBD1
clone_size: NA
v_call: TRBV4-3
cdr3_aa: CASSQDWTGDTEAFF
cdr3_nt: TGCGCCAGCAGCCAAGACTGGACAGGGGACACTGAAGCTTTCTTT

j_call: TRBJ1-4
d_call: NA
clone_size: once
v_call: TRBV21-1
cdr3_aa: CASSKALGDRIFATNEKLFF
cdr3_nt: TGTGCCAGCAGCAAAGCGCTTGGGGACAGGATCTTTGCAACTAATGAAAAACTGTTTTTT

j_call: TRBJ2-1
d_call: TRBD2
clone_size: NA
v_call: TRBV6-2/TRBV6-3
cdr3_aa: CASSFPSGGAYNEQFF
cdr3_nt: TGTGCCAGCAGTTTCCCTAGCGGGGGGGCTTACAATGAGCAGTTCTTC

j_call: TRBJ1-1
d_call: NA
clone_size: NA
v_call: TRBV11-2
cdr3_aa: CASSLGALGGNTEAFF
cdr3_nt: TGTGCCAGCAGCTTAGGGGCCCTGGGGGGGAACACTGAAGCTTTCTTT

j_call: TRBJ2-5
d_call: NA
clone_size: NA
v_call: TRBV13
cdr3_aa: CASSILQANQETQYF
cdr3_nt: TGTGCCAGCAGCATCTTACAGGCAAACCAAGAGACCCAGTACTTC

j_call: TRBJ2-1
d_call: TRBD2
clone_size: NA
v_call: TRBV10-1
cdr3_aa: CASTEGLAGVYNEQFF
cdr3_nt: TGCGCCAGCACCGAGGGTCTAGCGGGGGTTTACAATGAGCAGTTCTTC

j_call: TRBJ1-2
d_call: NA
clone_size: NA
v_call: TRBV20-1
cdr3_aa: CSARQTDGYTF
cdr3_nt: TGCAGTGCTCGACAGACTGATGGCTACACCTTC

j_call: TRBJ2-7
d_call: NA
clone_size: NA
v_call: TRBV4-1
cdr3_aa: CASSHAQAPAYEQYF
cdr3_nt: TGCGCCAGCAGCCATGCTCAGGCACCTGCCTACGAGCAGTACTTC

j_call: TRBJ1-1
d_call: TRBD1
clone_size: NA
v_call: TRBV19
cdr3_aa: CASSVTGGLNTEAFF
cdr3_nt: TGTGCCAGTAGTGTTACAGGGGGTTTGAACACTGAAGCTTTCTTT

j_call: TRBJ1-1
d_call: TRBD1
clone_size: NA
v_call: TRBV7-6
cdr3_aa: CASSLVPGQGAGAFF
cdr3_nt: TGTGCCAGCAGCTTAGTACCGGGACAGGGTGCGGGAGCTTTCTTT

j_call: TRBJ1-1
d_call: NA
clone_size: NA
v_call: TRBV3-1/TRBV3-2
cdr3_aa: CASSQDMGRYTEAFF
cdr3_nt: TGTGCCAGCAGCCAAGATATGGGGAGGTACACTGAAGCTTTCTTT

j_call: TRBJ1-1
d_call: NA
clone_size: NA
v_call: TRBV12-3/TRBV12-4
cdr3_aa: CASRRQNTEAFF
cdr3_nt: TGTGCCAGCAGGCGACAGAACACTGAAGCTTTCTTT

j_call: TRBJ2-7
d_call: TRBD1
clone_size: NA
v_call: TRBV29-1
cdr3_aa: CSARTGTGYEQYF
cdr3_nt: TGCAGCGCCCGGACAGGGACGGGGTACGAGCAGTACTTC

j_call: TRBJ1-1
d_call: NA
clone_size: NA
v_call: TRBV14
cdr3_aa: CASSQDIGVPGAFF
cdr3_nt: TGTGCCAGCAGCCAAGATATCGGGGTACCTGGTGCTTTCTTT

j_call: TRBJ1-1
d_call: NA
clone_size: NA
v_call: TRBV6-5
cdr3_aa: CASSPYGDTEAFF
cdr3_nt: TGTGCCAGCAGCCCGTACGGGGACACTGAAGCTTTCTTT

j_call: TRBJ1-5
d_call: TRBD1
clone_size: NA
v_call: TRBV5-8
cdr3_aa: CASLRTGINQPQHF
cdr3_nt: TGTGCCAGCTTAAGGACAGGGATTAATCAGCCCCAGCATTTT